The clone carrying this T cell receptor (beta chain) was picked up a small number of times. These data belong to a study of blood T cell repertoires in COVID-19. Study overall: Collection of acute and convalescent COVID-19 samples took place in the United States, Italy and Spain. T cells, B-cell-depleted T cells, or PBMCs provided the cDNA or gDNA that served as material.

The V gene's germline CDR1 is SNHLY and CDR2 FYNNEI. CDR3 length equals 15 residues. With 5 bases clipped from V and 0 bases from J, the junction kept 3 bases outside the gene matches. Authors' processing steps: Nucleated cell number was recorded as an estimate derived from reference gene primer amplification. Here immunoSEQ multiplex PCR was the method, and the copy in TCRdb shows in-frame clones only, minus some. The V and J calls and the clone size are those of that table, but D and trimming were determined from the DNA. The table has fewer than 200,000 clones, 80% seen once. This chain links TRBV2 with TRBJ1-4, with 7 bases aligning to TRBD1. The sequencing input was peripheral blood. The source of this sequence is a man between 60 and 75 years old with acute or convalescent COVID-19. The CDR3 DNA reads TGTGCCAGCAGTATCACAGGGGCAACTAATGAAAAACTGTTTTTT. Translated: CASSITGATNEKLFF. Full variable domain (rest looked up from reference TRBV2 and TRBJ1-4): EPEVTQTPSHQVTQMGQEVILRCVPISNHLYFYWYRQILGQKVEFLVSFYNNEISEKSEIFDDQFSVERPDGSNFTLKIRSTKLEDSAMYFCASSITGATNEKLFFGSGTQLSVL.